This T cell receptor (beta chain) was sequenced for a study of T cells after yellow fever vaccination. Study-wide findings and caveats: Some clonotypes were seen in both the CD4 and the CD8 compartments. These made up a small share and likely arose from convergent recombination. The secondary response showed a weaker magnitude and a faster peak, day 5 versus 15.

This CDR3 has 11 residues. Germline CDR1 SEHNR, CDR2 FQNEAQ (reference sequence). As to this clonotype: Its antigen is as yet unknown. At one end the junction does not follow the germline gene, possibly because of a read error.

5'RACE template switching generated TCR cDNA, adding a universal primer site and UMIs. TCRdb recomputed calls from the 5' RACE reads with MiXCR, one row per CDR3 protein. The table shows a few hundred thousand distinct CDR3 sequences, with 8.5% to 9% occurring only once. The chain combines TRBV7-9 with TRBJ2-5; D might be TRBD2 (6 bases). The input for sequencing was PBMCs, taken on the day of the first yellow fever vaccination. The TCR originated in a man aged 18 to 30 who received the YFV17D yellow fever vaccine. CDR3 bases: TGTGCCACCTCGCCCCGGGACTCCCCATTCTTC. Its protein product is CATSPRDSPFF. Drawing the rest from reference TRBV7-9 and TRBJ2-5, the complete variable domain is DTGVSQNPRHKITKRGQNVTFRCDPISEHNRLYWYRQTLGQGPEFLTYFQNEAQLEKSRLLSDRFSAERPKGSFSTLEIQRTEQGDSAMYLCATSPRDSPFFGPGTRLLVL.